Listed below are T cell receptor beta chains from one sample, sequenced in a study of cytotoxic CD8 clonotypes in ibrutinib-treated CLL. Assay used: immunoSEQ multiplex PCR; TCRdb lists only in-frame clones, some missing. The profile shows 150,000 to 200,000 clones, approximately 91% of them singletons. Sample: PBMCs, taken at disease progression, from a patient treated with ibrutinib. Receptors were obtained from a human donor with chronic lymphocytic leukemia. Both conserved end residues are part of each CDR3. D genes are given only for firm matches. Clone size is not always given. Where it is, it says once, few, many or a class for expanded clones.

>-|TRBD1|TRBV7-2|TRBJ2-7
TGTGCCAGCAGCTTTAGGACAGGGGACTCCTACGAGCAGTACTTC
CASSFRTGDSYEQYF
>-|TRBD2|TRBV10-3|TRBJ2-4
TGTGCCATCAGCCTTGATGCTAGCGGGAAGCAGTACTTC
CAISLDASGKQYF
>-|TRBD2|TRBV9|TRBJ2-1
TGTGCCAGCAGCGTTAGCGGGATTGAGCAGTTCTTC
CASSVSGIEQFF
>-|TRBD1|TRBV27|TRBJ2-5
TGTGCCAGCAGTCCGACAGGGTTGGCGGGGACCCAGTACTTC
CASSPTGLAGTQYF
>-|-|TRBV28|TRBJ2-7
TGTGCCAGCACCCACCTACCCTACGAGCAGTACTTC
CASTHLPYEQYF
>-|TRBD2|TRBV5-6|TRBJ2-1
TGTGCCAGCAGCTGGAGACTAGCGGTAAACAATGAGCAGTTCTTC
CASSWRLAVNNEQFF
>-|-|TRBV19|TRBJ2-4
TGTGCCAGTAGTACCTCGGACCCCCCGAACATTCAGTACTTC
CASSTSDPPNIQYF
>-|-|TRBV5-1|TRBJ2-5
TGCGCCAGCAAGGGAAGCACCCAACAAGAGACCCAGTACTTC
CASKGSTQQETQYF
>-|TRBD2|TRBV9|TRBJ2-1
TGTGCCAGCAGCGCCCGGAGCGGGAGGGCAGACAATGAGCAGTTCTTC
CASSARSGRADNEQFF
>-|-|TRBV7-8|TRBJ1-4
TGTGCCAGCAGCTCAGGACGGGGTGCGACTAATGAAAAACTGTTTTTT
CASSSGRGATNEKLFF
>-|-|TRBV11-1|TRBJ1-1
TGTGCCAGCAGCCCACCGCAGGGTTACACTGAAGCTTTCTTT
CASSPPQGYTEAFF
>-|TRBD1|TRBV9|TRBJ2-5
TGTGCCAGCGCACAGGGGGCTTGGGAGACCCAGTACTTC
CASAQGAWETQYF
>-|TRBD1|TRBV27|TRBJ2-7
TGTGCCAGCAGCATACGACAGGGGACGCCCTACGAGCAGTACTTC
CASSIRQGTPYEQYF
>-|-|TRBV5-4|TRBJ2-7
TGTGCCAGCAGTACGGGAACCTACGAGCAGTACTTC
CASSTGTYEQYF
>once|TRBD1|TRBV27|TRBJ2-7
TGTGCCAGCAGTCCTCAATGGACAGGCTCCTACGAGCAGTACTTC
CASSPQWTGSYEQYF
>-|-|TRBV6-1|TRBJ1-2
TGTGCCAGCAGTCACAGGGAGGCCTATGGCTACACCTTC
CASSHREAYGYTF
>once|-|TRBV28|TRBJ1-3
TGTGCCAGCAGAACCCAAAACTCTGGAAACACCATATATTTT
CASRTQNSGNTIYF
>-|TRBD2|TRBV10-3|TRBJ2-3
TGTGCCATACAAGGACTAGCGGGAGCCACAGATACGCAGTATTTT
CAIQGLAGATDTQYF
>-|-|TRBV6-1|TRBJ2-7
TGTGCCAGCAGTGAAAACTGGCGGCCTCCGTACGAGCAGTACTTC
CASSENWRPPYEQYF
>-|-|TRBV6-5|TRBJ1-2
TGTGCCAGCAGTACAGGTCGCTATGGCTACACCTTC
CASSTGRYGYTF
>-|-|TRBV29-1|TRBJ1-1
TGCAGCGTTGAAGATAAAGGGACGAACACTGAAGCTTTCTTT
CSVEDKGTNTEAFF
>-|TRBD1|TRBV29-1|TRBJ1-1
TGCAGCGTTGTTCGGCAGGGGGCTGAAGCTTTCTTT
CSVVRQGAEAFF
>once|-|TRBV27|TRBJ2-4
TGTGCCAGCAAGGTCTCCAAAGGCAACATTCAGTACTTC
CASKVSKGNIQYF